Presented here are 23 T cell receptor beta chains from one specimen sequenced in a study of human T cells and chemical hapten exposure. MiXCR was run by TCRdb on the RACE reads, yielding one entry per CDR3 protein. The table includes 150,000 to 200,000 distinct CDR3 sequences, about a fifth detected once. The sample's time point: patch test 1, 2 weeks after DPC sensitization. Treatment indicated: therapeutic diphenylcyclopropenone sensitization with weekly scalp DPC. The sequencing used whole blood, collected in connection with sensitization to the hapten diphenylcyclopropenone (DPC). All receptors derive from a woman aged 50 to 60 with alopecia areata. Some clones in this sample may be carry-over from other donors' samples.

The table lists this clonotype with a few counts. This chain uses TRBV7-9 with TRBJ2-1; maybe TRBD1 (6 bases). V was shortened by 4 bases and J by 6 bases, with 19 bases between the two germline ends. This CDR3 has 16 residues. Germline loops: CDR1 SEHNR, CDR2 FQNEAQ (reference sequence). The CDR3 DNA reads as TGTGCCAGCAGCTCGCCCGTTCAGGGGTGGTTCAATGAGCAGTTCTTC. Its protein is CASSSPVQGWFNEQFF.

DNA for the CDR3: TGTGCCAGCAGCTTATTTTCTGGCGGGGGGATAGGGACTTACGAGCAGTACTTC. Its protein is CASSLFSGGGIGTYEQYF. The chain couples TRBV11-2 to TRBJ2-7; 8 positions match TRBD2. This CDR3 region has 18 residues. Germline CDR1 SGHAT, CDR2 FQNNGV. Trimming removed 2 bases from V and 4 bases from J; junction bases left unmatched: 16.

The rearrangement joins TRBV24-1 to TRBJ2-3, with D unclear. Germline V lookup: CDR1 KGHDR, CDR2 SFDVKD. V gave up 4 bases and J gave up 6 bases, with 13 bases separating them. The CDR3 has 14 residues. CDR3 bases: TGTGCCACCAGTGACCCACTCGTCCCTGATACGCAGTATTTT. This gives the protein CATSDPLVPDTQYF.

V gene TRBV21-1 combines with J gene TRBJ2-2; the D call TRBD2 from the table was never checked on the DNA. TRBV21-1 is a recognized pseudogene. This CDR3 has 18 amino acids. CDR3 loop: CASSAQPPGTRRTGELFF. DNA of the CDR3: TGTGCCAGCAGCGCCCAACCCCCCGGGACTCGAAGGACCGGGGAGCTGTTTTTT.

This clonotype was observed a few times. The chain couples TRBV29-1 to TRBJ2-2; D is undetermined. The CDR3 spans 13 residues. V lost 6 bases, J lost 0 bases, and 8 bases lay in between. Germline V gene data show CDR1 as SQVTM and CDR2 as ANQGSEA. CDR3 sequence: CSVDTSNTGELFF. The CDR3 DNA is TGCAGCGTCGACACTTCGAACACCGGGGAGCTGTTTTTT.

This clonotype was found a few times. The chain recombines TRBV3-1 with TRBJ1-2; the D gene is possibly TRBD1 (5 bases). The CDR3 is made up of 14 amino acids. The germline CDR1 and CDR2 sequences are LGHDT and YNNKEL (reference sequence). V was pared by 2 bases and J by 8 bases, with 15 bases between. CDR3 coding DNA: TGTGCCAGCAGCCAAATCCCAGGGTCTTTGGGCTACACCTTC. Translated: CASSQIPGSLGYTF.

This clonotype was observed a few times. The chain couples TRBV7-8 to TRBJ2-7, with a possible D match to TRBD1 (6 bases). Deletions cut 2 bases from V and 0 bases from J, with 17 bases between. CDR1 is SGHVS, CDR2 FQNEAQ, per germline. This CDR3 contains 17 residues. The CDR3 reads CASSLILGGKSSYEQYF. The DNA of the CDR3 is TGTGCCAGCAGCTTAATATTAGGGGGAAAGAGCTCCTACGAGCAGTACTTC.

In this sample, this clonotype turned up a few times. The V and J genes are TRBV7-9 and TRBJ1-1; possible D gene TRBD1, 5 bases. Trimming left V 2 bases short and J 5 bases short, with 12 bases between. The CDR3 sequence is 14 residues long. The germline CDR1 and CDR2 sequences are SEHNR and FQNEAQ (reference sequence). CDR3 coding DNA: TGTGCCAGCAGCTTATCCCAGGGTGTTACTGAAGCTTTCTTT. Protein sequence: CASSLSQGVTEAFF.

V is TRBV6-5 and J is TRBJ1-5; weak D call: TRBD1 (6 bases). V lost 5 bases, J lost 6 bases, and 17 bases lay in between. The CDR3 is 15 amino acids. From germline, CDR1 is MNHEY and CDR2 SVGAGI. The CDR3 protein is CASSPQGFVRQPQHF. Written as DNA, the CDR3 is TGTGCCAGCAGTCCACAGGGTTTTGTCCGTCAGCCCCAGCATTTT.

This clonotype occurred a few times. CDR3 amino acids: CASSEAGTSGRGSNTGELFF. The CDR3 nucleotides are TGCGCCAGCAGTGAAGCCGGGACTAGCGGGAGAGGGTCGAACACCGGGGAGCTGTTTTTT. V is TRBV10-2 and J is TRBJ2-2; 14 positions match TRBD2. Germline values: CDR1 WSHSY, CDR2 SAAADI. The CDR3 totals 20 residues. V gave up 3 bases and J gave up 0 bases; unmatched junction bases: 9.

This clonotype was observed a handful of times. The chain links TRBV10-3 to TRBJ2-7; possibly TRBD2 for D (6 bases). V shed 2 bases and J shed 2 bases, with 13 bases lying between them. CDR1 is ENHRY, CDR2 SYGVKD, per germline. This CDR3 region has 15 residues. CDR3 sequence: CAISERRESAYEQYF. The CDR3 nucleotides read TGTGCCATCAGTGAGAGGCGGGAATCCGCCTACGAGCAGTACTTC.

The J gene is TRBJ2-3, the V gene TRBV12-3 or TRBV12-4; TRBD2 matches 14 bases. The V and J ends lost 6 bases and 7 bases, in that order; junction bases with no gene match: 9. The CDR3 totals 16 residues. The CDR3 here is CASRRGLAGVGYTQYF. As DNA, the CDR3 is TGTGCCAGCAGGAGGGGACTAGCGGGAGTCGGCTATACGCAGTATTTT.

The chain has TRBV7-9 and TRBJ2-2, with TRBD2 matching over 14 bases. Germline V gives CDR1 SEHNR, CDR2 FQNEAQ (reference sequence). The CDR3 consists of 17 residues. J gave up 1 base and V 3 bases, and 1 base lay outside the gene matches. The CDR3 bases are TGTGCCAGCAGCTTCGGGACTAGCGGGAGGAACACCGGGGAGCTGTTTTTT. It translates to CASSFGTSGRNTGELFF.

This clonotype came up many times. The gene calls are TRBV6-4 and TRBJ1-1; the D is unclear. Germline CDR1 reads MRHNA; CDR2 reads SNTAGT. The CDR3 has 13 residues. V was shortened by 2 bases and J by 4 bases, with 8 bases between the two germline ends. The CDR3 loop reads CASSDGRGTEAFF. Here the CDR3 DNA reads TGTGCCAGCAGTGACGGTCGAGGCACTGAAGCTTTCTTT.

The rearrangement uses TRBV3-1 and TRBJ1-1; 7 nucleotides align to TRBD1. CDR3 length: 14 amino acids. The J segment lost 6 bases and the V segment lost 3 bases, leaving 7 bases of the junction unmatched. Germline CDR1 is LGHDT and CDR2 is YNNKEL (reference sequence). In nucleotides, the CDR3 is TGTGCCAGCAGCCACAGGACAGGTCGGGCTGAAGCTTTCTTT. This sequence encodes CASSHRTGRAEAFF.

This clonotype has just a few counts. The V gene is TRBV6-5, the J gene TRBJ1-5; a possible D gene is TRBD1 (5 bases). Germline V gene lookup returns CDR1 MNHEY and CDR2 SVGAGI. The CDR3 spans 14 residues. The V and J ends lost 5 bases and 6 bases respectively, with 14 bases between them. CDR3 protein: CASSPVPGGQPQHF. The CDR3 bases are TGTGCCAGCAGTCCTGTCCCGGGGGGTCAGCCCCAGCATTTT.

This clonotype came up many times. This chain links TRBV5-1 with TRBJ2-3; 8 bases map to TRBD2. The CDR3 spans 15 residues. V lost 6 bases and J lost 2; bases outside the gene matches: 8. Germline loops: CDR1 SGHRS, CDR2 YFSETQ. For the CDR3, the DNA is TGCGCCAGCACCAATAGCGGGACTCCCACAGATACGCAGTATTTT. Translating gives CASTNSGTPTDTQYF.

The CDR3 region has the DNA TGTGCCAGCAGTTTAGGGAGGAGCACTGAAGCTTTCTTT. Translating it yields CASSLGRSTEAFF. This chain joins TRBV27 and TRBJ1-1, with D uncertain. CDR1 is MNHEY, CDR2 SMNVEV, per germline (reference sequence). CDR3 size: 13 residues. Trimming shortened V by 2 bases and J by 4 bases, and 8 bases separated the two germline ends.

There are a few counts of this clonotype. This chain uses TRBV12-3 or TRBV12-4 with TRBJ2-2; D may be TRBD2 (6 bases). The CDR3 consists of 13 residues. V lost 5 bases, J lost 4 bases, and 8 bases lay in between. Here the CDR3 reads CASSQTSTGELFF. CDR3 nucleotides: TGTGCCAGCAGTCAGACTAGCACCGGGGAGCTGTTTTTT.

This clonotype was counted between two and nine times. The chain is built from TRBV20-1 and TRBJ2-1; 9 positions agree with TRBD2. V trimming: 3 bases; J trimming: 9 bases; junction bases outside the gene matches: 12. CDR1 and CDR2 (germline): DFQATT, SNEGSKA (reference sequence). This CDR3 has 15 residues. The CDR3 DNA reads TGCAGTGCTAGTGGTACCAGCGGGAGGTTGCTTGAGCAGTTCTTC. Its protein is CSASGTSGRLLEQFF.

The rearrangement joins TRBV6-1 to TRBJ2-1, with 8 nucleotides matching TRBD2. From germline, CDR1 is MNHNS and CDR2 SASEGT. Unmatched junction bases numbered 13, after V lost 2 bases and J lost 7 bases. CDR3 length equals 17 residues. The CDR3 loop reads CASSEFIPAASGNEQFF. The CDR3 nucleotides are TGTGCCAGCAGTGAATTCATACCGGCCGCTAGCGGGAATGAGCAGTTCTTC.

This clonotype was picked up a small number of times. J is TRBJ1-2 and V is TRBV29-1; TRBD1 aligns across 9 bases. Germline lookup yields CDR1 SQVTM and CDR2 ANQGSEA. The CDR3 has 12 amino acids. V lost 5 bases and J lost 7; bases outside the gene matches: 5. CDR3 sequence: CSVRGQGSGYTF. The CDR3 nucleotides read TGCAGCGTTCGGGGACAGGGAAGTGGCTACACCTTC.

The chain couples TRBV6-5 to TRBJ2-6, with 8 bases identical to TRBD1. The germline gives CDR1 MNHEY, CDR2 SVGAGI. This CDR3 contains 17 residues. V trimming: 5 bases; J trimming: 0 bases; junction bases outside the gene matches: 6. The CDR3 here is CASSPTGAASGANVLTF. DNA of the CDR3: TGTGCCAGCAGTCCGACAGGGGCGGCCTCTGGGGCCAACGTCCTGACTTTC.